This T cell receptor (beta chain) was found in a study of blood T cell repertoires in COVID-19. CDR3 size: 16 residues. Per the germline V gene, CDR1 is GTSNPN and CDR2 is SVGIG (reference sequence). V lost 4 bases and J lost 6, with 24 bases in between. Repertoires were generated with immunoSEQ multiplex PCR, while TCRdb's copy carries only in-frame clones and drops some. Seen here are around 68,000 clones, roughly 80% observed once, and the top ten hold roughly a tenth. Sequencing was carried out using peripheral blood. The chain links TRBV30 to TRBJ1-1; maybe TRBD1 (5 bases). This clonotype originated in a woman aged 45-59 years with acute or convalescent COVID-19. CDR3 coding DNA: TGTGCCTGGACAAAGGCCCGGTACTCACGGGGGGCTGAAGCTTTCTTT. Encoded protein: CAWTKARYSRGAEAFF.